The entry below describes one T cell receptor beta chain. The sample comes from a study of T cell changes during pregnancy in multiple sclerosis. V was shortened by 1 base and J by 2 bases, with 4 bases between the two germline ends. Germline V gene sequence: CDR1 SEHNR, CDR2 FQNEAQ (reference sequence). There are 13 residues in the CDR3. Sequencing used immunoSEQ multiplex PCR; TCRdb keeps in-frame clones, though not all of them. The data contain 60,000 or so clones, over 75% of them singletons. The clonotype originates from a female donor with multiple sclerosis, enrolled in a pregnancy study. The specimen comprised peripheral blood, sampled before pregnancy. The V and J genes are TRBV7-9 and TRBJ2-3, with D unclear. This CDR3 reads CASSLGATDTQYF. Here the CDR3 DNA reads TGTGCCAGCAGCTTAGGGGCCACAGATACGCAGTATTTT.